These 5 T cell receptor beta chains share one sample of origin, sequenced in a study of blood T cell repertoires in COVID-19. The method was immunoSEQ multiplex PCR; TCRdb's version includes in-frame clones alone and lacks a portion of them. The table has 200,000 to 250,000 clones, over 75% seen once. Sequences were obtained from PBMCs or T cells enriched from blood (not recorded which). The receptors here all came from a man under 40 with acute COVID-19.

The rearrangement uses TRBV3-1 (or the pseudogene TRBV3-2) and TRBJ2-7, with D tentatively TRBD2 (5 bases). This CDR3 region has 13 residues. The germline V gene has CDR1 LGHDT and CDR2 YNNKEL (reference sequence). Between the trimmed V and J ends, which lost 0 bases and 5 bases, there was a span of 8 bases. The CDR3 is CASSQDFGNEQYF. The DNA of the CDR3 is TGTGCCAGCAGCCAAGATTTCGGGAACGAGCAGTACTTC.

The rearrangement uses TRBV14 and TRBJ1-6; 7 bases map to TRBD1. This CDR3 comprises 15 residues. Germline V CDR1 and CDR2: SGHDN, FVKESK. After removal of 4 bases from V and 6 bases from J, the junction contained 6 bases not matched to a gene. In nucleotides, the CDR3 is TGTGCCAGCAGCCCCAGGACAGGTCCTAATTCACCCCTCCACTTT. This codes for CASSPRTGPNSPLHF.

The chain recombines TRBV7-9 with TRBJ1-4, with D possibly matching TRBD1 (6 bases). CDR3 length: 15 residues. Looked up from germline, CDR1 is SEHNR and CDR2 is FQNEAQ (reference sequence). V lost 5 bases to trimming and J lost 6 bases, with 16 bases between them. Written as DNA, the CDR3 is TGTGCCAGCAGCCGAGAGATGGGGGCTTATGAAAAACTGTTTTTT. It encodes CASSREMGAYEKLFF.

This chain connects TRBV5-5 to TRBJ1-5; D gene unclear. CDR1 is SGHKS, CDR2 YYEKEE, per germline (reference sequence). This CDR3 region has 15 residues. V was trimmed by 2 bases and J by 1 base, leaving 10 bases between them. The CDR3 is CASSLEGTSNQPQHF. CDR3 sequence (DNA): TGTGCCAGCAGCTTAGAGGGCACGAGCAATCAGCCCCAGCATTTT.

CDR3 coding DNA: TGTGCCAGCAGCGCCTCGGGACTAGTCACAGATACGCAGTATTTT. Translating gives CASSASGLVTDTQYF. The chain joins TRBV7-2 to TRBJ2-3; 8 bases fit TRBD2. Germline CDR1 is SGHTA and CDR2 is FQGNSA. After removal of 5 bases from V and 2 bases from J, the junction contained 6 bases not matched to a gene. CDR3 length: 15 residues.